These 24 T cell receptor beta chains share one sample of origin, sequenced in a study of T cell responses to AZD1222 COVID-19 vaccine (dated by TCRdb to the early 2020s). Library generation was performed with the immunoSEQ multiplex PCR assay. As stored in TCRdb, this immuneACCESS dataset retains in-frame rearrangements with V and J assigned. A fraction of the clones does not appear; measured against another copy, unresolved V genes explain less than half of the discrepancy, and the remainder lacks a known reason. A total of around 80,000 clones appear in this sample, 92% of them only once. The ten largest make up around 4.5% of the sample. Taken with the paper, the label for time point translates to: about 28 days (+/-7) after the second vaccine dose. The sequencing here drew on peripheral blood, taken 28 days after the second AZD1222 dose. The receptors derive from an adult who received the AZD1222 COVID-19 vaccine.

The chain is built from TRBV18 and TRBJ2-7, with 7 bases identical to TRBD1. CDR1 KGHSH and CDR2 LQKENI come from the germline V gene. The CDR3 sequence is 15 residues long. The J segment lost 0 bases and the V segment lost 1 base, leaving 3 bases of the junction unmatched. The DNA of the CDR3 is TGTGCCAGCTCACCACAGACAGGGATCTCCTACGAGCAGTACTTC. It specifies CASSPQTGISYEQYF.

V and J are TRBV28 and TRBJ1-5, with 9 bases identical to TRBD1. This CDR3 region has 14 residues. The germline gives CDR1 MDHEN, CDR2 SYDVKM. J lost 7 bases, V lost 4 bases, and 5 bases had no gene match. The CDR3 here is CASSSGQGRQPQHF. CDR3 DNA sequence: TGTGCCAGCAGTTCGGGACAGGGACGGCAGCCCCAGCATTTT.

This chain connects TRBV18 to TRBJ2-1, with TRBD2 identical over 7 bases. Germline lookup yields CDR1 KGHSH and CDR2 LQKENI. There are 14 residues in the CDR3. V trimming: 0 bases; J trimming: 6 bases; junction bases outside the gene matches: 2. DNA of the CDR3: TGTGCCAGCTCACCACCCAGCGGGACCAATGAGCAGTTCTTC. It is translated as CASSPPSGTNEQFF.

For the CDR3, the DNA is TGTGCCAGTAGTCCAACTAGCGGGAGGGTCCCAGAGACCCAGTACTTC. Encoded protein: CASSPTSGRVPETQYF. The chain combines TRBV19 with TRBJ2-5, with TRBD2 identical over 13 bases. Looked up from germline, CDR1 is LNHDA and CDR2 is SQIVND (reference sequence). V lost 5 bases, J lost 4 bases, and 7 bases stayed unmatched. This CDR3 contains 16 residues.

V and J are TRBV29-1 and TRBJ2-1; TRBD2 matches 7 bases. This CDR3 spans 13 amino acids. The ends lost 8 bases at V and 8 bases at J; junction bases unmatched: 12. CDR1 SQVTM and CDR2 ANQGSEA come from the germline V gene. The CDR3 reads CSTQAGLGDEQFF. CDR3 bases: TGCAGCACCCAAGCGGGGCTTGGGGATGAGCAGTTCTTC.

The gene calls are TRBV11-3 and TRBJ2-5; D is undetermined. The V end was cut by 6 bases, the J end by 5 bases, with 22 bases between. Germline V gene lookup returns CDR1 SGHNT and CDR2 YENEEA. This CDR3 is 16 amino acids long. CDR3 residues: CASRLRSPLRWETQYF. DNA for the CDR3: TGTGCCAGCAGGCTGAGGAGCCCGTTAAGATGGGAGACCCAGTACTTC. The full variable domain, with the rest looked up from reference TRBV11-3 and TRBJ2-5, is EAGVVQSPRYKIIEKKQPVAFWCNPISGHNTLYWYLQNLGQGPELLIRYENEEAVDDSQLPKDRFSAERLKGVDSTLKIQPAELGDSAVYLCASRLRSPLRWETQYFGPGTRLLVL.

J is TRBJ1-5 and V is TRBV5-6, with D perhaps TRBD1 (5 bases). This CDR3 is 15 amino acids long. With 4 bases removed from V and 2 bases from J, the gap between germline ends came to 13 bases. Germline V gives CDR1 SGHDT, CDR2 YYEEEE. CDR3 nucleotide sequence: TGTGCCAGCAGCAGGGGAGGTAGGGGCAATCAGCCCCAGCATTTT. Translating gives CASSRGGRGNQPQHF.

The V call is TRBV28, the J call TRBJ1-5, with a weak D call TRBD1 (5 bases). From germline, CDR1 is MDHEN and CDR2 SYDVKM. The CDR3 covers 14 residues. V was pared by 3 bases and J by 5 bases, with 11 bases between. CDR3 DNA: TGTGCCAGCAGTTTGAGAAGGGGACATCAGCCCCAGCATTTT. As protein: CASSLRRGHQPQHF. The variable domain in full, with the rest retrieved from reference TRBV28 and TRBJ1-5, is DVKVTQSSRYLVKRTGEKVFLECVQDMDHENMFWYRQDPGLGLRLIYFSYDVKMKEKGDIPEGYSVSREKKERFSLILESASTNQTSMYLCASSLRRGHQPQHFGDGTRLSIL.

The chain joins TRBV6-5 to TRBJ2-7; 10 bases align to TRBD2. Trimming took 2 bases from V and 3 from J; bases not matched to a gene: 4. Germline CDR1 is MNHEY and CDR2 is SVGAGI. The CDR3 has 15 amino acids. The CDR3 DNA is TGTGCCAGCAGTTACGCAGCGGGAGGGTTCTACGAGCAGTACTTC. Translated: CASSYAAGGFYEQYF.

The V and J genes are TRBV3-1 (or the pseudogene TRBV3-2) and TRBJ1-5, with D hard to call. The V end was cut by 0 bases, the J end by 4 bases, with 7 bases between. Germline V gene lookup returns CDR1 LGHDT and CDR2 YNNKEL (reference sequence). The CDR3 has 14 residues. The CDR3 bases are TGTGCCAGCAGCCAAGATTTGGGGAATCAGCCCCAGCATTTT. Translation gives CASSQDLGNQPQHF.

This clone was seen once. This CDR3 fails to terminate in the conserved phenylalanine or tryptophan, so it likely reflects a read error. The DNA is left out, because the CDR3 cannot be placed on it with certainty; the CDR3 is given as TCRdb lists it. This chain connects TRBV20-1 to TRBJ2-7; the table's TRBD2 call for D was not verified on the DNA. Germline assignment: CDR1 DFQATT and CDR2 SNEGSKA (reference sequence). The CDR3 comprises 12 residues, both ends counted. The CDR3 reads CSASPQNSGTRL.

This rearrangement joins TRBV27 to TRBJ2-7, with 11 positions matching TRBD1. This CDR3 has 14 residues. From germline, CDR1 is MNHEY and CDR2 SMNVEV (reference sequence). After removal of 5 bases from V and 7 bases from J, the junction contained 7 bases not matched to a gene. CDR3 sequence: CASSHGQGAGEQYF. CDR3 sequence (DNA): TGTGCCAGCAGTCACGGACAGGGGGCGGGGGAGCAGTACTTC.

J is TRBJ1-2 and V is TRBV12-5; D not certain. Between the trimmed V and J ends, which lost 4 bases and 8 bases, there was a span of 11 bases. Germline values: CDR1 LGHNT, CDR2 FRNRAP. The CDR3 runs to 12 residues. CDR3 protein: CASGSTPGGYTF. CDR3 nucleotide sequence: TGTGCTAGTGGTTCGACCCCGGGCGGCTACACCTTC.

This rearrangement joins TRBV24-1 to TRBJ2-5; D possibly uses TRBD1 or TRBD2 (9 bases each). Germline CDR1 and CDR2: KGHDR and SFDVKD. Trimming stripped 3 bases from V and 5 bases from J, with 30 bases between. The CDR3 extends over 20 amino acids. As DNA, the CDR3 is TGTGCCACCAGTGATACGGGACAGGGCGGAGCGGGAGGCTCTATGGAGACCCAGTACTTC. Protein: CATSDTGQGGAGGSMETQYF.

V usage is TRBV6-2 or TRBV6-3 and J usage is TRBJ2-7, with 14 bases fitting TRBD2. The V segment lost 0 bases and the J segment 2 bases; nucleotides outside the gene matches: 0. Per germline, CDR1 MNHEY and CDR2 SVGEGT. The CDR3 runs to 16 residues. CDR3 residues: CASSYSGLAGAYEQYF. CDR3 nucleotides: TGTGCCAGCAGTTACTCGGGACTAGCGGGAGCCTACGAGCAGTACTTC.

Only a few counts were recorded for this clone. This sequence joins TRBV3-1 (or the pseudogene TRBV3-2) and TRBJ2-3, with 9 bases matching TRBD2. The V segment lost 3 bases and the J segment 3 bases; nucleotides outside the gene matches: 7. The CDR3 has 16 amino acids. Per the germline V gene, CDR1 is LGHDT and CDR2 is YNNKEL (reference sequence). CDR3 DNA: TGTGCCAGCAGCCATTTGGTGACTAGCGGTACAGATACGCAGTATTTT. It yields the protein CASSHLVTSGTDTQYF.

The gene calls are TRBV3-1 (or the pseudogene TRBV3-2) and TRBJ2-1; 9 positions agree with TRBD2. With 1 base clipped from V and 8 bases from J, the junction kept 9 bases outside the gene matches. The CDR3 has 16 amino acids. The germline gives CDR1 LGHDT, CDR2 YNNKEL (reference sequence). The CDR3 spells CASSQGAGGRVDEQFF. The CDR3 bases are TGTGCCAGCAGCCAAGGTGCGGGAGGGCGCGTCGATGAGCAGTTCTTC.

The chain carries TRBV20-1 and TRBJ2-7; unclear D gene. Trimming took off 3 bases at V and 5 bases at J, with 8 bases between the two ends. CDR1 and CDR2 (germline): DFQATT, SNEGSKA (reference sequence). The CDR3 has 11 residues. The CDR3 sequence is CSASGSHEQYF. The DNA of the CDR3 is TGCAGTGCTAGCGGGTCCCACGAGCAGTACTTC.

The chain combines TRBV10-2 with TRBJ1-1, with D hard to call. Trimming took off 3 bases at V and 3 bases at J, with 20 bases between the two ends. There are 17 residues in the CDR3. From germline, CDR1 is WSHSY and CDR2 SAAADI. This chain's CDR3 is CASSDNSPASWDTEAFF. The CDR3, as DNA: TGCGCCAGCAGTGATAATTCCCCCGCTTCATGGGACACTGAAGCTTTCTTT.

This chain links TRBV4-2 with TRBJ1-2, with unresolved D. This CDR3 is 14 amino acids long. Trimming took off 0 bases at V and 1 base at J, with 6 bases between the two ends. Germline CDR1 is LGHNA and CDR2 is YNFKEQ. CDR3 protein: CASSQDLGNYGYTF. CDR3 nucleotides: TGTGCCAGCAGCCAAGATTTGGGTAACTATGGCTACACCTTC.

V and J are TRBV7-8 and TRBJ2-7, with a tentative D call TRBD2 (5 bases). The germline CDR1 and CDR2 sequences are SGHVS and FQNEAQ. The CDR3 loop spans 16 amino acids. Trimming pared 6 bases from V and 1 base from J, leaving 19 bases between. CDR3 coding DNA: TGTGCCAGCAGTCGTTACGTCGGGGAAGGGTCCTACGAGCAGTACTTC. Protein: CASSRYVGEGSYEQYF.

V usage is TRBV6-4 and J usage is TRBJ2-2; D is unresolved. V was clipped by 2 bases and J by 3 bases, with 4 bases between them. CDR1 and CDR2 (germline): MRHNA, SNTAGT. The CDR3 length is 13 residues. The CDR3 bases are TGTGCCAGCAGTGACGGGTACACCGGGGAGCTGTTTTTT. Translated, it gives CASSDGYTGELFF.

The chain has TRBV5-4 and TRBJ2-7; perhaps D is TRBD1 or TRBD2 (5 bases each). The CDR3 covers 14 residues. V lost 1 base and J 2 bases, leaving 10 bases between the germline ends. Germline V gene data show CDR1 as SGHNT and CDR2 as YYREEE (reference sequence). The CDR3 loop reads CASSLTGAPYEQYF. The CDR3 nucleotides are TGTGCCAGCAGCTTGACCGGGGCCCCCTACGAGCAGTACTTC.

The chain uses TRBV7-2 and TRBJ2-1; D remains unclear. The V end lost 4 bases, the J end lost 10 bases, and 14 bases lay between the germline ends. The CDR3 extends over 13 amino acids. The germline gives CDR1 SGHTA, CDR2 FQGNSA. The CDR3 reads CASSSTNIGEQFF. CDR3 DNA: TGTGCCAGCAGCTCCACTAACATCGGCGAGCAGTTCTTC.